The entry below gives a single TCR beta chain sequence along with its context. Its antigen is not identified. Primers: 60 Vbeta forward and 13 Jbeta reverse. As originally analysed: In a later analysis, of some 80 million unique beta chains, roughly 10 million appeared in at least two donors. Profiling relied on immunoSEQ multiplex PCR, and the TCRdb table lists in-frame clones only, not all of them. The V and J calls and the clone size are those of that table, but D and trimming were determined from the DNA. Among more than 150,000 clones listed, 79% were seen once. These data come from a study of cytomegalovirus exposure and HLA in healthy donors. The CDR3 has 14 residues. V was clipped by 4 bases and J by 6 bases, with 10 bases between them. Looked up from germline, CDR1 is MNHNY and CDR2 is SVGAGI (reference sequence). Findings of the study overall: A later analysis reportedly identified an Asian-associated ancestry cluster as carrying fewer N-insertions than the roughly 670-donor mean. Roughly 170 TCR beta chains were listed as cytomegalovirus-associated. Common viral pathogens seemed to be connected with several of the most significant clusters, according to a later analysis.

The TCR sequence derives from a girl between 5 and 17 years old in good health and CMV-seropositive. The sequenced sample consisted of PBMCs. V usage is TRBV6-6 and J usage is TRBJ1-6; D might be TRBD1 (6 bases). In DNA form, the CDR3 reads TGTGCCAGCAGTTTGGACAGAGTTAATTCACCCCTCCACTTT. Its translation is CASSLDRVNSPLHF.